These 6 T cell receptor beta chains were all obtained from the same sample, sequenced in a study of post-analysis software for immune sequencing data. The antigens of these receptors remain unknown. Unique molecular identifiers were carried by the TCR beta cDNA libraries. One entry per CDR3 protein, called by TCRdb with MiXCR from the PCR reads. The sample contains about 560,000 distinct CDR3 sequences, 40% to 50% of which appear only once. Findings of the study overall: Patients showed TRBV5-6, TRBV5-1 and TRBV20-1 among roughly 5 TRBV segments more frequent than in controls.

Material: blood. The receptors here all came from a girl aged 10 to 17 with multiple sclerosis.

The chain uses TRBV4-2 and TRBJ2-5, with 7 bases aligning to TRBD2. Germline CDR1 reads LGHNA; CDR2 reads YNFKEQ. The CDR3 contains 16 residues. V shed 0 bases, J shed 5 bases, and the junction held 9 bases outside the gene matches. The chain's CDR3 is CASSQDVAGASETQYF. CDR3 in DNA: TGTGCCAGCAGCCAAGATGTAGCGGGCGCTTCGGAGACCCAGTACTTC.

In its sample, this clonotype was seen many times. The CDR3 spells CASGGPNSYNEQFF. The CDR3 DNA follows: TGTGCCTCTGGCGGGCCTAACTCCTACAATGAGCAGTTCTTC. The J gene is TRBJ2-1, the V gene TRBV9; D is possibly TRBD2 (5 bases). There are 14 residues in the CDR3. Trimming left V 10 bases short and J 0 bases short, with 14 bases between. Germline V gene sequence: CDR1 SGDLS, CDR2 YYNGEE.

The chain recombines TRBV12-3 or TRBV12-4 with TRBJ2-7, with D perhaps TRBD1 (6 bases). V was cut by 6 bases and J by 4 bases, with 10 bases left in between. This CDR3 contains 12 residues. This CDR3 reads CASSWDKYEQYF. Here the CDR3 DNA reads TGTGCCAGCAGCTGGGACAAATACGAGCAGTACTTC.

This chain uses TRBV7-6 with TRBJ1-1; D might be TRBD1 (6 bases). The CDR3 has 14 amino acids. Between the trimmed V and J ends, which lost 4 bases and 3 bases, there was a span of 12 bases. Germline CDR1 and CDR2: SGHVS and FNYEAQ. For the CDR3, the DNA is TGTGCCAGCAGCTCTCACAGGGTCGACACTGAAGCTTTCTTT. It yields the protein CASSSHRVDTEAFF.

The chain links TRBV28 to TRBJ1-1; D not certain. CDR1 MDHEN and CDR2 SYDVKM come from the germline V gene. This CDR3 region has 13 residues. Trimming removed 3 bases at V and 10 bases at J, with 15 bases between. The CDR3 loop is CASSFGRTWGAFF. The DNA for the CDR3 is TGTGCCAGCAGTTTTGGACGCACTTGGGGAGCTTTCTTT.

This clonotype has a handful of counts. The chain employs TRBV10-3 and TRBJ2-5; 9 bases match TRBD1. Germline CDR1 ENHRY, CDR2 SYGVKD. CDR3 length: 14 amino acids. With 6 bases clipped from V and 11 bases from J, the junction kept 13 bases outside the gene matches. The CDR3 DNA reads TGTGCCATCAGCCCGGGACAGGGAGGGGAGGAGCAGTACTTC. Encoded protein: CAISPGQGGEEQYF.